Listed below are T cell receptor beta chains from one sample, sequenced in a study of blood T cell repertoires in COVID-19. Using immunoSEQ multiplex PCR, the repertoire was profiled, and TCRdb retains in-frame clones only, with some absent. The data hold roughly 200,000 clones, with 85% observed a single time. Sequencing was carried out using peripheral blood. These receptors were obtained from a woman of 80 years or more with acute or convalescent COVID-19. CDR3s include the opening cysteine and the closing phenylalanine or tryptophan. Fields, in order: clone size, J gene, V gene, D gene, CDR3 protein, CDR3 DNA. The D gene is left open where the match is weak. A row's size may be missing; if present it is once, few, many or a size class.

clone size: NA
J gene: TRBJ1-2
V gene: TRBV5-1
D gene: TRBD1
CDR3 protein: CASSPTGAPYGYTF
CDR3 DNA: TGCGCCAGCAGCCCAACAGGGGCGCCCTATGGCTACACCTTC

clone size: NA
J gene: TRBJ2-7
V gene: TRBV9
D gene: TRBD1
CDR3 protein: CASSVHERGTETYEQYF
CDR3 DNA: TGTGCCAGCAGCGTACACGAGAGGGGGACAGAGACCTACGAGCAGTACTTC

clone size: NA
J gene: TRBJ2-1
V gene: TRBV5-1
D gene: NA
CDR3 protein: CASSLEGRGDEQFF
CDR3 DNA: TGCGCCAGCAGCTTGGAAGGGAGGGGGGATGAGCAGTTCTTC

clone size: NA
J gene: TRBJ2-3
V gene: TRBV6-1
D gene: TRBD2
CDR3 protein: CASSERNGRGDTQYF
CDR3 DNA: TGTGCCAGCAGTGAAAGGAACGGGAGGGGAGATACGCAGTATTTT

clone size: NA
J gene: TRBJ1-4
V gene: TRBV7-8
D gene: TRBD1
CDR3 protein: CASSPDFRQGYEKLFF
CDR3 DNA: TGTGCCAGCAGCCCCGACTTCCGACAGGGGTATGAAAAACTGTTTTTT

clone size: NA
J gene: TRBJ1-2
V gene: TRBV18
D gene: TRBD1
CDR3 protein: CASSPTVDRGSYGYTF
CDR3 DNA: TGTGCCAGCTCACCTACGGTGGACAGGGGGAGCTATGGCTACACCTTC

clone size: NA
J gene: TRBJ1-4
V gene: TRBV11-3
D gene: TRBD1
CDR3 protein: CASRAPGTGGRKLFF
CDR3 DNA: TGTGCCAGCAGAGCACCCGGGACAGGGGGTCGGAAACTGTTTTTT

clone size: NA
J gene: TRBJ1-2
V gene: TRBV19
D gene: NA
CDR3 protein: CASSSRASGEQNYGYTF
CDR3 DNA: TGTGCCAGTAGTTCCCGAGCTTCAGGGGAGCAGAACTATGGCTACACCTTC

clone size: once
J gene: TRBJ2-3
V gene: TRBV19
D gene: TRBD1
CDR3 protein: CATLRGPGDTQYF
CDR3 DNA: TGTGCCACCCTGAGGGGGCCTGGGGATACGCAGTATTTT

clone size: NA
J gene: TRBJ1-1
V gene: TRBV10-3
D gene: NA
CDR3 protein: CAKWGVEGTEAFF
CDR3 DNA: TGTGCCAAGTGGGGAGTGGAGGGCACTGAAGCTTTCTTT

clone size: NA
J gene: TRBJ2-2
V gene: TRBV15
D gene: TRBD2
CDR3 protein: CATSRATSGRQTGELFF
CDR3 DNA: TGTGCCACCAGCAGAGCGACTAGCGGGAGGCAAACCGGGGAGCTGTTTTTT

clone size: NA
J gene: TRBJ2-7
V gene: TRBV20-1
D gene: NA
CDR3 protein: CSVSQGYEQYF
CDR3 DNA: TGCAGTGTTTCCCAGGGCTACGAGCAGTACTTC

clone size: NA
J gene: TRBJ1-1
V gene: TRBV29-1
D gene: NA
CDR3 protein: CSVYPGLEAFF
CDR3 DNA: TGCAGCGTTTACCCAGGACTGGAAGCTTTCTTT

clone size: NA
J gene: TRBJ2-2
V gene: TRBV6-2/TRBV6-3
D gene: NA
CDR3 protein: CASTPTGTTNTGELFF
CDR3 DNA: TGTGCCAGCACCCCTACAGGGACTACGAACACCGGGGAGCTGTTTTTT

clone size: few
J gene: TRBJ2-7
V gene: TRBV6-2/TRBV6-3
D gene: TRBD2
CDR3 protein: CASSIAGGPSEQYF
CDR3 DNA: TGTGCCAGCAGTATAGCGGGAGGGCCTTCCGAGCAGTACTTC

clone size: once
J gene: TRBJ2-1
V gene: TRBV6-2/TRBV6-3
D gene: NA
CDR3 protein: CASSSLLANEQFF
CDR3 DNA: TGTGCCAGCAGCTCCTTACTAGCTAATGAGCAGTTCTTC

clone size: NA
J gene: TRBJ2-3
V gene: TRBV4-1
D gene: NA
CDR3 protein: CASSQGDRFTDTQYF
CDR3 DNA: TGCGCCAGCAGCCAGGGAGACAGGTTCACAGATACGCAGTATTTT

clone size: NA
J gene: TRBJ2-3
V gene: TRBV28
D gene: TRBD2
CDR3 protein: CASSSSGSYSDTQYF
CDR3 DNA: TGTGCCAGCAGCAGTAGCGGGAGTTATTCAGATACGCAGTATTTT

clone size: few
J gene: TRBJ1-5
V gene: TRBV3-1/TRBV3-2
D gene: NA
CDR3 protein: CASSQDAGSQPQHF
CDR3 DNA: TGTGCCAGCAGCCAAGATGCGGGTTCCCAGCCCCAGCATTTT

clone size: NA
J gene: TRBJ2-7
V gene: TRBV28
D gene: TRBD2
CDR3 protein: CASSLAGGRTRSYEQYF
CDR3 DNA: TGTGCCAGCAGTTTGGCGGGGGGCCGAACTCGCTCCTACGAGCAGTACTTC

clone size: NA
J gene: TRBJ2-3
V gene: TRBV2
D gene: NA
CDR3 protein: CASSASSTGTQYF
CDR3 DNA: TGTGCCAGCAGCGCCTCTTCGACGGGGACGCAGTATTTT

clone size: NA
J gene: TRBJ2-3
V gene: TRBV7-9
D gene: NA
CDR3 protein: CASSWRGLGTDTQYF
CDR3 DNA: TGTGCCAGCAGCTGGAGGGGGCTGGGAACAGATACGCAGTATTTT

clone size: NA
J gene: TRBJ1-5
V gene: TRBV28
D gene: NA
CDR3 protein: CASSLEAGAHQPQHF
CDR3 DNA: TGTGCCAGCAGTTTAGAGGCAGGGGCTCATCAGCCCCAGCATTTT

clone size: NA
J gene: TRBJ1-2
V gene: TRBV7-9
D gene: TRBD1
CDR3 protein: CASSLIGGGYYGYTF
CDR3 DNA: TGTGCCAGCAGCTTAATCGGAGGGGGCTACTATGGCTACACCTTC

clone size: NA
J gene: TRBJ2-7
V gene: TRBV6-5
D gene: TRBD1
CDR3 protein: CASRRQGAYEQYF
CDR3 DNA: TGTGCCAGCAGAAGACAGGGAGCCTACGAGCAGTACTTC

clone size: NA
J gene: TRBJ1-1
V gene: TRBV7-2
D gene: NA
CDR3 protein: CASSIIRTTEAFF
CDR3 DNA: TGTGCCAGCAGCATAATAAGGACAACTGAAGCTTTCTTT

clone size: NA
J gene: TRBJ1-2
V gene: TRBV7-9
D gene: NA
CDR3 protein: CASSSIGGIYGYTF
CDR3 DNA: TGTGCCAGCAGCTCCATTGGAGGGATATATGGCTACACCTTC

clone size: few
J gene: TRBJ1-5
V gene: TRBV7-9
D gene: NA
CDR3 protein: CAVKTGIEPQHF
CDR3 DNA: TGTGCCGTCAAAACAGGGATCGAGCCCCAGCATTTT

clone size: NA
J gene: TRBJ2-5
V gene: TRBV19
D gene: NA
CDR3 protein: CATRPRVGETQYF
CDR3 DNA: TGTGCCACCCGGCCCAGGGTAGGGGAGACCCAGTACTTC

clone size: NA
J gene: TRBJ1-5
V gene: TRBV7-9
D gene: TRBD1
CDR3 protein: CASSQTGGAGGSNQPQHF
CDR3 DNA: TGTGCCAGCAGCCAGACAGGGGGTGCGGGGGGAAGCAATCAGCCCCAGCATTTT

clone size: NA
J gene: TRBJ2-1
V gene: TRBV2
D gene: NA
CDR3 protein: CASTRTSSNEQFF
CDR3 DNA: TGTGCCAGCACTCGAACGAGTAGCAATGAGCAGTTCTTC

clone size: NA
J gene: TRBJ1-4
V gene: TRBV3-1/TRBV3-2
D gene: NA
CDR3 protein: CASSRLRGWNEKLFF
CDR3 DNA: TGTGCCAGCAGCCGACTCAGGGGCTGGAATGAAAAACTGTTTTTT

clone size: NA
J gene: TRBJ1-1
V gene: TRBV6-2/TRBV6-3
D gene: NA
CDR3 protein: CASSSEGRWVNTEAFF
CDR3 DNA: TGTGCCAGCAGTTCGGAGGGCAGGTGGGTGAACACTGAAGCTTTCTTT

clone size: NA
J gene: TRBJ2-6
V gene: TRBV3-1/TRBV3-2
D gene: NA
CDR3 protein: CASSSGQHSGANVLTF
CDR3 DNA: TGTGCCAGCAGCTCCGGACAGCACTCTGGGGCCAACGTCCTGACTTTC

clone size: few
J gene: TRBJ1-1
V gene: TRBV6-5
D gene: NA
CDR3 protein: CASSYRQTMNTEAFF
CDR3 DNA: TGTGCCAGCAGTTACCGACAGACCATGAACACTGAAGCTTTCTTT

clone size: NA
J gene: TRBJ2-2
V gene: TRBV29-1
D gene: NA
CDR3 protein: CSGLTGYTGELFF
CDR3 DNA: TGCAGCGGCCTAACAGGGTACACCGGGGAGCTGTTTTTT

clone size: NA
J gene: TRBJ1-2
V gene: TRBV6-2/TRBV6-3
D gene: NA
CDR3 protein: CASSIWAEHYGYTF
CDR3 DNA: TGTGCCAGCAGTATATGGGCCGAGCACTATGGCTACACCTTC

clone size: NA
J gene: TRBJ2-1
V gene: TRBV7-2
D gene: NA
CDR3 protein: CASSLVVTRGHNEQFF
CDR3 DNA: TGTGCCAGCAGCTTAGTCGTCACCAGAGGCCACAATGAGCAGTTCTTC

clone size: few
J gene: TRBJ1-5
V gene: TRBV10-1
D gene: NA
CDR3 protein: CASGRRGDQPQHF
CDR3 DNA: TGCGCCAGCGGCCGCCGGGGGGACCAGCCCCAGCATTTT

clone size: NA
J gene: TRBJ1-4
V gene: TRBV12-3/TRBV12-4
D gene: NA
CDR3 protein: CASSVVSEKLFF
CDR3 DNA: TGTGCCAGCAGTGTCGTTAGTGAAAAACTGTTTTTT

clone size: NA
J gene: TRBJ2-7
V gene: TRBV7-2
D gene: TRBD2
CDR3 protein: CASSWTSRAEQYF
CDR3 DNA: TGTGCCAGCAGCTGGACTAGCAGGGCCGAGCAGTACTTC

clone size: NA
J gene: TRBJ2-5
V gene: TRBV7-8
D gene: NA
CDR3 protein: CASSLDREETQYF
CDR3 DNA: TGTGCCAGCAGCTTAGACAGGGAAGAGACCCAGTACTTC

clone size: NA
J gene: TRBJ2-3
V gene: TRBV19
D gene: NA
CDR3 protein: CASRGTPVDTQYF
CDR3 DNA: TGTGCCAGTAGAGGGACTCCCGTTGATACGCAGTATTTT

clone size: once
J gene: TRBJ2-7
V gene: TRBV18
D gene: NA
CDR3 protein: CASSPGYQGNEQYF
CDR3 DNA: TGTGCCAGCTCACCCGGATACCAGGGGAACGAGCAGTACTTC

clone size: NA
J gene: TRBJ2-3
V gene: TRBV7-3
D gene: NA
CDR3 protein: CASSPGVHVSTDTQYF
CDR3 DNA: TGTGCCAGCAGCCCCGGGGTTCATGTTAGCACAGATACGCAGTATTTT

clone size: NA
J gene: TRBJ2-7
V gene: TRBV5-1
D gene: TRBD2
CDR3 protein: CASSLGLAGASSYEQYF
CDR3 DNA: TGCGCCAGCAGCTTGGGACTAGCGGGAGCCTCCTCCTACGAGCAGTACTTC

clone size: NA
J gene: TRBJ2-5
V gene: TRBV2
D gene: NA
CDR3 protein: CASSERQGGWETQYF
CDR3 DNA: TGTGCCAGCAGTGAACGGCAGGGGGGTTGGGAGACCCAGTACTTC

clone size: NA
J gene: TRBJ2-5
V gene: TRBV11-3
D gene: NA
CDR3 protein: CASSPRNYPIETQYF
CDR3 DNA: TGTGCCAGCAGCCCTAGGAATTACCCTATAGAGACCCAGTACTTC

clone size: NA
J gene: TRBJ1-2
V gene: TRBV18
D gene: NA
CDR3 protein: CASSPAGDGYTF
CDR3 DNA: TGTGCCAGCTCACCGGCAGGGGATGGCTACACCTTC

clone size: NA
J gene: TRBJ2-2
V gene: TRBV4-3
D gene: NA
CDR3 protein: CASSQEAGLTGELFF
CDR3 DNA: TGCGCCAGCAGCCAAGAGGCCGGACTAACCGGGGAGCTGTTTTTT

clone size: NA
J gene: TRBJ1-2
V gene: TRBV7-2
D gene: NA
CDR3 protein: CASNPRQVSHTF
CDR3 DNA: TGTGCCAGCAACCCGCGACAGGTTTCCCACACCTTC

clone size: once
J gene: TRBJ1-1
V gene: TRBV12-3/TRBV12-4
D gene: TRBD1
CDR3 protein: CASSLQGDTEAFF
CDR3 DNA: TGTGCCAGCAGTTTACAGGGGGATACTGAAGCTTTCTTT

clone size: NA
J gene: TRBJ1-3
V gene: TRBV6-6
D gene: TRBD1
CDR3 protein: CASSRTGGGNTIYF
CDR3 DNA: TGTGCCAGCAGCCGGACAGGAGGTGGAAACACCATATATTTT

clone size: NA
J gene: TRBJ1-4
V gene: TRBV6-4
D gene: TRBD1
CDR3 protein: CASSVSGTATNEKLFF
CDR3 DNA: TGTGCCAGCAGCGTGTCCGGGACAGCAACTAATGAAAAACTGTTTTTT

clone size: NA
J gene: TRBJ2-2
V gene: TRBV14
D gene: TRBD2
CDR3 protein: CASSPLAGGPLTGELFF
CDR3 DNA: TGTGCCAGCAGCCCCTTAGCGGGAGGGCCGCTCACCGGGGAGCTGTTTTTT